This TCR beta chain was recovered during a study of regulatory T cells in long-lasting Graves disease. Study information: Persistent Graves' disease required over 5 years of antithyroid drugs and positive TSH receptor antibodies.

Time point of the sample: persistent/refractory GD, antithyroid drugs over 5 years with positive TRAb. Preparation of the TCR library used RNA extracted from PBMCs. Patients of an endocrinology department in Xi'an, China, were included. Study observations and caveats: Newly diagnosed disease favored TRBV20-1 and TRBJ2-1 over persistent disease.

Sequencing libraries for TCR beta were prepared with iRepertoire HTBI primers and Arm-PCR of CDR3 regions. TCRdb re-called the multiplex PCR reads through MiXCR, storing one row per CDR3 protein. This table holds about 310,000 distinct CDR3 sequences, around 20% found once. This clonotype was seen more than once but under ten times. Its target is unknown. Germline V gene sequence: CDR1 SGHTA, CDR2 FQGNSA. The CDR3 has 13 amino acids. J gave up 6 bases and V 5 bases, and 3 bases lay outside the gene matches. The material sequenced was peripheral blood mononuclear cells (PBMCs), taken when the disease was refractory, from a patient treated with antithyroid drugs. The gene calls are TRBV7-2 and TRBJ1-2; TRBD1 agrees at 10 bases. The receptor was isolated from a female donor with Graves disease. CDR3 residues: CASSIGTGDGYTF. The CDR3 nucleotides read TGTGCCAGCAGCATAGGGACAGGGGATGGCTACACCTTC.